These 12 T cell receptor beta chains share one sample of origin, sequenced in a study of T cells in Graves' hyperthyroidism and ophthalmopathy. From RNA transcripts, TCR beta CDR3 regions were amplified. When the TCR CDR3 underwent first-round RT-PCR, the HTBI primer set was used. MiXCR, run by TCRdb on the multiplex PCR reads, gives a single entry per CDR3 protein. Of more than 35,000 distinct CDR3 sequences in the sample, around half were seen once. The sequenced sample was peripheral blood or thyroid tissue (not recorded which). The receptors were gathered from a woman between 50 and 59 years old with Graves' hyperthyroidism.

This clonotype came up a few times. This chain joins TRBV10-3 and TRBJ2-7, with 7 nucleotides matching TRBD1. The germline gives CDR1 ENHRY, CDR2 SYGVKD. V shed 6 bases and J 2 bases; nucleotides not matched to a gene: 4. The CDR3 covers 13 residues. The CDR3 nucleotides read TGTGCCATCAGGGACAGGTCCACCTACGAGCAGTACTTC. Translating it yields CAIRDRSTYEQYF.

About this clonotype: This could be a read error, since a much larger clone is one nucleotide away. This chain joins TRBV20-1 and TRBJ1-5, with 7 bases fitting TRBD1. The CDR3 runs to 12 residues. The germline V gene encodes CDR1 DFQATT and CDR2 SNEGSKA (reference sequence). As DNA, the CDR3 is TGCAGTGCAAGCGCAGGGGGTCAGCCCCGGCATTTT. Amino acid sequence: CSASAGGQPRHF.

The genes are TRBV2 and TRBJ1-4, with a possible D match to TRBD1 (5 bases). Germline V gene data show CDR1 as SNHLY and CDR2 as FYNNEI. Between the trimmed V and J ends, which lost 3 bases and 6 bases, there was a span of 14 bases. The CDR3 runs to 15 residues. DNA of the CDR3: TGTGCCAGCAGTGAGGGGGACTGGACGGATGAAAAACTGTTTTTT. Translated, it gives CASSEGDWTDEKLFF.

The sample holds many counts of this clonotype. The V and J genes are TRBV5-4 and TRBJ2-7; D might be TRBD2 (6 bases). The CDR3 has 17 amino acids. V was shortened by 4 bases and J by 2 bases, with 22 bases between the two germline ends. Germline V CDR1 and CDR2: SGHNT, YYREEE (reference sequence). The CDR3 DNA is TGTGCCAGCAGCCCAGGACTCAGCGCGCGGGATGCCTACGAGCAGTACTTC. Protein: CASSPGLSARDAYEQYF. Combining the CDR3 with reference TRBV5-4 and TRBJ2-7 gives the whole variable domain ETGVTQSPTHLIKTRGQQVTLRCSSQSGHNTVSWYQQALGQGPQFIFQYYREEENGRGNFPPRFSGLQFPNYSSELNVNALELDDSALYLCASSPGLSARDAYEQYFGPGTRLTVT.

This clonotype was seen just once. Likely a read error: the CDR3 ends without its conserved phenylalanine or tryptophan. This chain uses TRBV20-1 with TRBJ1-1, with D unresolved. CDR3 length equals 14 residues. Trimming left V 1 base short and J 6 bases short, with 15 bases between. Germline values: CDR1 DFQATT, CDR2 SNEGSKA (reference sequence). The CDR3 nucleotides read TGCAGTGCTAGAGTTGATGGCAGGCCTTCTGAAGCTTTCCTT. Residues: CSARVDGRPSEAFL.

This clonotype came up many times. The chain couples TRBV20-1 to TRBJ2-7, with 7 nucleotides matching TRBD1. Unmatched junction bases numbered 6, after V lost 4 bases and J lost 0 bases. This CDR3 is built from 14 residues. The germline V gene encodes CDR1 DFQATT and CDR2 SNEGSKA (reference sequence). CDR3 in DNA: TGCAGTGCTATAATGGCAGGGGGCTCCTACGAGCAGTACTTC. Its protein is CSAIMAGGSYEQYF.

The gene calls are TRBV19 and TRBJ1-5, with D tentatively TRBD1 (5 bases). The CDR3 is made up of 12 amino acids. Trimming left V 1 base short and J 9 bases short, with 7 bases between. Looked up from germline, CDR1 is LNHDA and CDR2 is SQIVND (reference sequence). CDR3 sequence: CASSIAGGPQHF. In DNA form, the CDR3 reads TGTGCCAGTAGTATAGCTGGGGGGCCCCAGCATTTT.

This sequence joins TRBV9 and TRBJ1-2; possibly TRBD1 for D (6 bases). V gave up 7 bases and J gave up 4 bases, with 20 bases separating them. Looked up from germline, CDR1 is SGDLS and CDR2 is YYNGEE. The CDR3 has 15 residues. CDR3 DNA: TGTGCCAGCTCACCAACGGGGGGCTTGGGCTATGGCTACACCTTC. Amino acid sequence: CASSPTGGLGYGYTF.

The chain joins TRBV4-1 to TRBJ1-2; 10 bases line up with TRBD1. The trim removed 5 bases at V and 4 bases at J, leaving 4 bases unmatched. In germline, CDR1 is MGHRA, CDR2 YSYEKL. The CDR3 has 14 residues. In DNA form, the CDR3 reads TGCGCCAGCAGCAACGGACAGGGGGGCTATGGCTACACCTTC. This translates into CASSNGQGGYGYTF.

This clonotype came up many times. This sequence joins TRBV12-3 or TRBV12-4 and TRBJ1-3; no clear D. The CDR3 is 13 residues long. V lost 3 bases and J 0 bases, leaving 3 bases between the germline ends. As DNA, the CDR3 is TGTGCCAGCAGTTTCAACTCTGGAAACACCATATATTTT. This sequence encodes CASSFNSGNTIYF.

This clonotype was seen repeatedly, ten times or more. The chain recombines TRBV29-1 with TRBJ2-7; 9 bases line up with TRBD1. V was pared by 6 bases and J by 0 bases, with 12 bases of the junction left unmatched. The CDR3 totals 16 residues. In germline, CDR1 is SQVTM, CDR2 ANQGSEA. The CDR3 sequence: CSVQRGGTGSSYEQYF. CDR3 in DNA: TGCAGCGTCCAGCGTGGGGGGACAGGGAGCTCCTACGAGCAGTACTTC.

About this clonotype itself: At one of its ends the junction is not consistent with the germline gene, which may arise from a read error. The rearrangement uses TRBV7-8 and TRBJ2-6; 10 positions agree with TRBD2. This CDR3 is built from 17 residues. Per the germline V gene, CDR1 is SGHVS and CDR2 is FQNEAQ. The CDR3 protein is CASSLRSSGSGAYVLTF. For the CDR3, the DNA is TGTGCCAGCAGCTTACGGTCTAGCGGGAGTGGGGCCTACGTCCTGACTTTC.